These 26 T cell receptor beta chains were all obtained from the same sample, sequenced in a study of low-dose radiotherapy and immunotherapy resistance in tumors. Primers used for first-strand cDNA, a TRAV- and TRBV-specific set, covered both alpha and beta chains. TCRs were amplified for 15 to 25 PCR cycles with a constant-region primer and V-primer adapter. TCRdb independently ran MiXCR on the reads; one entry per CDR3 protein. This table has more than 70,000 distinct CDR3 sequences, around 30% appearing once. Time point defined: before trial treatment. The sequencing here drew on PBMCs, taken before treatment. Receptor source: a female donor with ovarian cancer.

This clonotype was counted many times. This chain links TRBV2 with TRBJ2-7; tentatively, D is TRBD2 (5 bases). The length of the CDR3 is 14 residues. Germline assignment: CDR1 SNHLY and CDR2 FYNNEI. Trimming shortened V by 5 bases and J by 1 base, and 12 bases separated the two germline ends. The CDR3 DNA follows: TGTGCCAGCAGTCGCTTCCGCGGGTCCTACGAGCAGTACTTC. Translating it yields CASSRFRGSYEQYF. Supplemented by reference TRBV2 and TRBJ2-7, the full variable domain reads EPEVTQTPSHQVTQMGQEVILRCVPISNHLYFYWYRQILGQKVEFLVSFYNNEISEKSEIFDDQFSVERPDGSNFTLKIRSTKLEDSAMYFCASSRFRGSYEQYFGPGTRLTVT.

The sample holds many counts of this clonotype. V gene TRBV9 combines with J gene TRBJ2-5, with 11 positions matching TRBD2. Losses at the gene ends were 0 bases for V and 3 bases for J; bases not matched to a gene: 4. The CDR3 consists of 16 residues. Germline V gene data show CDR1 as SGDLS and CDR2 as YYNGEE. CDR3 residues: CASSVGPSGGKETQYF. The DNA for the CDR3 is TGTGCCAGCAGCGTAGGTCCTAGCGGGGGGAAAGAGACCCAGTACTTC.

There are many counts of this clonotype. This chain links TRBV27 with TRBJ1-3; D gene uncertain. Trimming took off 3 bases at V and 5 bases at J, with 8 bases between the two ends. Germline V gene lookup returns CDR1 MNHEY and CDR2 SMNVEV (reference sequence). The CDR3 consists of 13 residues. The CDR3 protein is CASSFLDRNTIYF. In DNA, the CDR3 is TGTGCCAGCAGTTTCCTAGACCGAAACACCATATATTTT.

The chain carries TRBV5-5 and TRBJ2-7; D may be TRBD1 (6 bases). V dropped 1 base and J dropped 8 bases, with 16 bases sitting between them. This CDR3 is 14 amino acids long. Germline V gives CDR1 SGHKS, CDR2 YYEKEE (reference sequence). CDR3 in amino acids: CASSLWQGIEKQYF. DNA of the CDR3: TGTGCCAGCAGCTTGTGGCAGGGGATTGAAAAGCAGTACTTC.

The J gene is TRBJ2-7, the V gene TRBV3-1; possibly TRBD2 for D (7 bases). V lost 4 bases to trimming and J lost 2 bases, with 12 bases between them. CDR3 length: 14 residues. Germline-derived CDR1 and CDR2 are LGHDT and YNNKEL (reference sequence). The CDR3 spells CASSRGGRAYEQYF. In DNA form, the CDR3 reads TGTGCCAGCAGCCGGGGGGGCCGTGCCTACGAGCAGTACTTC.

This clonotype was seen repeatedly, ten times or more. The chain employs TRBV5-1 and TRBJ2-3, with 7 bases that match TRBD1. This CDR3 is built from 15 residues. Trimming removed 4 bases from V and 2 bases from J; junction bases left unmatched: 7. CDR1 is SGHRS and CDR2 is YFSETQ in the germline V gene. The chain's CDR3 is CASSEAGTATDTQYF. For the CDR3, the DNA is TGCGCCAGCAGCGAGGCCGGGACAGCCACAGATACGCAGTATTTT.

This clonotype has at least ten counts. The rearrangement joins TRBV2 to TRBJ2-3; 11 bases align to TRBD2. After removal of 5 bases from V and 6 bases from J, the junction contained 7 bases not matched to a gene. Germline loops: CDR1 SNHLY, CDR2 FYNNEI. The CDR3 has 15 amino acids. The CDR3 loop reads CASSTRLAGSDTQYF. CDR3 bases: TGTGCCAGCAGTACCCGACTAGCGGGGTCGGATACGCAGTATTTT.

Many counts were recorded for this clonotype. The rearrangement uses TRBV6-2 or TRBV6-3 and TRBJ1-5; D may be TRBD1 (5 bases). This CDR3 spans 13 amino acids. Deletions cut 6 bases from V and 0 bases from J, with 6 bases between. Germline V gene data show CDR1 as MNHEY and CDR2 as SVGEGT. The CDR3 here is CASRDSSNQPQHF. CDR3 bases: TGTGCCAGCAGAGACAGTAGCAATCAGCCCCAGCATTTT.

As regards this clonotype: A read error is the likely source, as a far larger clone sits one nucleotide away. CDR3 sequence (DNA): TGCAGTGCCATTTCACAGGGTCGGGAGACCCAGTTCTTC. Its protein product is CSAISQGRETQFF. The chain combines TRBV20-1 with TRBJ2-1; possibly TRBD1 or TRBD2 for D (6 bases each). Trimming stripped 6 bases from V and 13 bases from J, with 22 bases between. Germline V gene data show CDR1 as DFQATT and CDR2 as SNEGSKA (reference sequence). The CDR3 extends over 13 amino acids.

The rearrangement links TRBV5-1 to TRBJ2-7; 8 nucleotides agree with TRBD1. The CDR3 covers 16 residues. Germline V gene data show CDR1 as SGHRS and CDR2 as YFSETQ. Trimming cost V 4 bases and J 2 bases; bases outside gene matches: 11. The CDR3 loop is CASSTGQGNPPYEQYF. CDR3 DNA sequence: TGCGCCAGCAGCACCGGACAGGGCAACCCCCCCTACGAGCAGTACTTC.

This clonotype was counted only a few times. The rearrangement uses TRBV3-1 and TRBJ2-2, with a tentative D call TRBD1 (6 bases). This CDR3 comprises 17 residues. Germline V CDR1 and CDR2: LGHDT, YNNKEL (reference sequence). V lost 1 base to trimming and J lost 3 bases, with 15 bases between them. DNA of the CDR3: TGTGCCAGCAGCCAAGGGGGGCTAGCTCCCCACACCGGGGAGCTGTTTTTT. It is translated as CASSQGGLAPHTGELFF. The full variable domain, its missing parts supplied by reference TRBV3-1 and TRBJ2-2, is DTAVSQTPKYLVTQMGNDKSIKCEQNLGHDTMYWYKQDSKKFLKIMFSYNNKELIINETVPNRFSPKSPDKAHLNLHINSLELGDSAVYFCASSQGGLAPHTGELFFGEGSRLTVL.

This clonotype was detected ten times or more. The chain links TRBV20-1 to TRBJ1-2, with D perhaps matching TRBD1 (5 bases). This CDR3 has 12 amino acids. V lost 6 bases and J lost 7, with 15 bases in between. In germline, CDR1 is DFQATT, CDR2 SNEGSKA (reference sequence). CDR3: CSATQHGGGYTF. The CDR3 DNA follows: TGCAGTGCAACCCAACATGGGGGTGGCTACACCTTC.

This clonotype was seen only once. Just one base apart from a much larger clone, this may be a read error. The chain employs TRBV7-9 and TRBJ2-2; 9 bases line up with TRBD1. CDR1 and CDR2 (germline): SEHNR, FQNEAQ (reference sequence). This CDR3 contains 15 residues. Written as DNA, the CDR3 is TGTGACAGCAGCTTAGAAGGGACAGGGACCGGGGAGCTGTTTTTT. Translating gives CDSSLEGTGTGELFF.

The chain is built from TRBV29-1 and TRBJ2-1; the D is unclear. The V end was cut by 3 bases, the J end by 3 bases, with 15 bases between. The CDR3 runs 15 residues. Germline V gene sequence: CDR1 SQVTM, CDR2 ANQGSEA. CDR3 sequence: CSVDGSSFLYNEQFF. The CDR3 nucleotides read TGCAGCGTTGACGGGTCGAGTTTCCTCTACAATGAGCAGTTCTTC.

This clonotype was recorded many times. The chain combines TRBV20-1 with TRBJ2-7; 7 bases map to TRBD2. The CDR3 has 14 residues. V lost 6 bases and J lost 2; bases outside the gene matches: 10. Germline loops: CDR1 DFQATT, CDR2 SNEGSKA (reference sequence). The CDR3 nucleotides are TGCAGTGCCGGTCAGCCAGCGGGACCCTACGAGCAGTACTTC. As protein: CSAGQPAGPYEQYF.

This clonotype was detected once. The chain has TRBV12-3 or TRBV12-4 and TRBJ2-3, with 8 positions matching TRBD2. The ends lost 5 bases at V and 8 bases at J; junction bases unmatched: 3. This CDR3 has 12 residues. The CDR3 reads CASSRGGSTQYF. As DNA, the CDR3 is TGTGCCAGCAGTCGGGGGGGTTCTACGCAGTATTTT.

This clonotype was seen at least ten times. For the CDR3, the DNA is TGTGCCAGCAGGGTCACGAGCTCCTACGAGCAGTACTTC. It specifies CASRVTSSYEQYF. This chain uses TRBV6-6 with TRBJ2-7; D not certain. Trimming cost V 6 bases and J 0 bases, with 9 bases left between them. Germline V gene data show CDR1 as MNHNY and CDR2 as SVGAGI (reference sequence). This CDR3 region has 13 residues.

CDR3 sequence (DNA): TGTGCCAGCAGTTTTTGGAAGGGGTACACTGAAGCTTTCTTT. Translating it yields CASSFWKGYTEAFF. The chain has TRBV28 and TRBJ1-1; D may be TRBD1 (5 bases). The V and J ends lost 3 bases and 3 bases respectively, with 11 bases between them. The CDR3 is 14 residues long. The germline V gene encodes CDR1 MDHEN and CDR2 SYDVKM.

A remark on this clonotype: Only one base separates this from a far larger clonotype, so it likely reflects a read error. The J gene is TRBJ2-1, the V gene TRBV27; D not resolved. V lost 3 bases to trimming and J lost 10 bases, with 22 bases between them. The CDR3 loop spans 16 amino acids. Per the germline V gene, CDR1 is MNHEY and CDR2 is SMNVEV (reference sequence). CDR3 amino acids: CASSFGKGLSSYEQFF. As DNA, the CDR3 is TGTGCCAGCAGTTTTGGGAAAGGATTGAGCTCCTACGAGCAGTTCTTC.

This clonotype was seen at least ten times. The chain combines TRBV4-3 with TRBJ2-3; a weak D match, TRBD2 (5 bases). Deletions cut 1 base from V and 0 bases from J, with 8 bases between. The CDR3 length is 15 residues. Germline V gene sequence: CDR1 LGHNA, CDR2 YSLEER. The CDR3 reads CASSQAGSSTDTQYF. The CDR3 DNA reads as TGCGCCAGCAGCCAAGCGGGGTCTAGCACAGATACGCAGTATTTT.

As concerns this clonotype: The junction does not match germline at one end; this may be a read error. This chain joins TRBV11-3 and TRBJ1-1; TRBD1 might be the D (6 bases). This CDR3 has 16 residues. CDR1 is SGHNT and CDR2 is YENEEA in the germline V gene. The CDR3 nucleotides read TGTGACAGCAGCTTGGATCCGACAGGCTGGTTCACTGAAGCTTTCTTT. This codes for CDSSLDPTGWFTEAFF.

The V gene is TRBV6-2 or TRBV6-3, the J gene TRBJ2-6, with D possibly TRBD1 on 6 matching bases. Germline CDR1 reads MNHEY; CDR2 reads SVGEGT. The CDR3 extends over 16 amino acids. The V gene lost 0 bases and the J gene lost 0 bases, with 6 bases spanning the gap. In DNA form, the CDR3 reads TGTGCCAGCAGTTACTCGGGGGCCTCTGGGGCCAACGTCCTGACTTTC. Translation: CASSYSGASGANVLTF.

V is TRBV28 and J is TRBJ1-2, with a weak D call TRBD1 (6 bases). Germline V gene lookup returns CDR1 MDHEN and CDR2 SYDVKM. Trimming removed 5 bases at V and 4 bases at J, with 11 bases between. The CDR3 loop spans 13 amino acids. For the CDR3, the DNA is TGTGCCAGCAGTCCTGACAGGACCTATGGCTACACCTTC. It specifies CASSPDRTYGYTF.

At least ten counts were recorded for this clonotype. The chain is built from TRBV19 and TRBJ1-2, with 8 bases fitting TRBD1. In germline, CDR1 is LNHDA, CDR2 SQIVND (reference sequence). With 6 bases clipped from V and 1 base from J, the junction kept 7 bases outside the gene matches. The CDR3 is made up of 15 amino acids. This CDR3 reads CASRATGDFNYGYTF. The CDR3 nucleotides are TGTGCCAGTAGGGCGACAGGGGATTTTAACTATGGCTACACCTTC. The entire variable domain, with the rest obtained from reference TRBV19 and TRBJ1-2, is as follows: DGGITQSPKYLFRKEGQNVTLSCEQNLNHDAMYWYRQDPGQGLRLIYYSQIVNDFQKGDIAEGYSVSREKKESFPLTVTSAQKNPTAFYLCASRATGDFNYGYTFGSGTRLTVV.

This clonotype was observed many times. The chain combines TRBV30 with TRBJ1-1; D is ambiguous. CDR3 length: 11 residues. V shed 0 bases and J shed 10 bases, with 9 bases lying between them. The germline V gene encodes CDR1 GTSNPN and CDR2 SVGIG (reference sequence). Written as DNA, the CDR3 is TGTGCCTGGAGTGTACGGCTTGCAGCTTTCTTT. It is translated as CAWSVRLAAFF.

Many counts were recorded for this clonotype. The genes are TRBV20-1 and TRBJ1-1; D uncertain. The V gene lost 4 bases and the J gene lost 0 bases, with 9 bases spanning the gap. CDR1 and CDR2 from the germline V gene are DFQATT and SNEGSKA (reference sequence). The CDR3 has 13 amino acids. The CDR3 DNA reads TGCAGTGCTAAGAGGAACTTGAACACTGAAGCTTTCTTT. This gives the protein CSAKRNLNTEAFF.